The clone carrying this T cell receptor beta chain showed up many times. What it binds is not known. Using RNA template, CDR3s of TCR alpha and beta were amplified with iRepertoire arm-PCR. For one-step reverse transcription and amplification, 100-400 ng of tissue mRNA or PBMC total RNA was used. One entry per CDR3 protein, called by TCRdb with MiXCR from the multiplex PCR reads. The sample has more than 90,000 distinct CDR3 sequences; approximately 42% are singletons. The data stem from a study of glioma-infiltrating T cells. Findings and caveats of the study: Tissue-blood divergence was below expectation in non-neoplastic patients, above in gliomas.

The clonotype comes from a human donor with low-grade glioma or glioblastoma, undergoing nonglioma brain surgery, or in good health (not recorded which). Sequencing was performed on glioma tissue, nonneoplastic brain tissue, or PBMCs (not recorded which).

The CDR3: CASSLLLAGDTQYF. The CDR3 DNA reads TGTGCCAGCAGTTTGCTTCTAGCGGGTGATACGCAGTATTTT. V usage is TRBV12-3 or TRBV12-4 and J usage is TRBJ2-3; 8 nucleotides agree with TRBD2. V trimming: 3 bases; J trimming: 6 bases; junction bases outside the gene matches: 5. The CDR3 covers 14 residues.